This passage covers 27 T cell receptor beta chains from one sample sequenced in a study of CD8 T cells in Susac syndrome. Random-hexamer reverse transcription was applied to roughly 0.5 to 1 ug RNA. TCRdb ran MiXCR on the immunoSEQ multiplex PCR reads and lists one entry per CDR3 protein. This table has some 130,000 distinct CDR3 sequences, about 95% appearing once. The sample was CD4+ T cells from PBMCs. The receptor source for this set is a human donor in good health.

V gene TRBV9 combines with J gene TRBJ1-5; D uncertain. Germline-derived CDR1 and CDR2 are SGDLS and YYNGEE. This CDR3 contains 13 residues. V was trimmed by 3 bases and J by 1 base, leaving 5 bases between them. DNA for the CDR3: TGTGCCAGCAGCGCGGACAGCAATCAGCCCCAGCATTTT. Translation gives CASSADSNQPQHF.

This chain uses TRBV10-3 with TRBJ1-4, with 7 bases that match TRBD1. Unmatched junction bases numbered 9, after V lost 8 bases and J lost 6 bases. In germline, CDR1 is ENHRY, CDR2 SYGVKD. The CDR3 is made up of 14 amino acids. The CDR3: CAIRRGQGDEKLFF. Written as DNA, the CDR3 is TGTGCCATCCGGAGAGGGCAGGGGGATGAAAAACTGTTTTTT.

The rearrangement links TRBV20-1 to TRBJ2-4; TRBD2 matches at 10 bases. From germline, CDR1 is DFQATT and CDR2 SNEGSKA (reference sequence). The V gene end was trimmed by 6 bases and the J gene end by 0 bases; junction bases not matched to a gene: 2. This CDR3 region has 14 residues. CDR3 DNA: TGCAGTGCCGGACTAGCGGTAGCCAAAAACATTCAGTACTTC. This translates into CSAGLAVAKNIQYF.

The CDR3 nucleotides read TGCAGCGTTGGAGGCGGGACAGGGGGCTACGAGCAGTACTTC. Amino acid sequence: CSVGGGTGGYEQYF. The chain uses TRBV29-1 and TRBJ2-7; 11 nucleotides align to TRBD1. Per the germline V gene, CDR1 is SQVTM and CDR2 is ANQGSEA. The CDR3 is made up of 14 amino acids. V dropped 4 bases and J dropped 3; count of bases not matched to a gene: 5.

The genes are TRBV3-1 and TRBJ1-2, with 8 bases lining up with TRBD1. The length of the CDR3 is 14 residues. Germline CDR1 is LGHDT and CDR2 is YNNKEL (reference sequence). The trim removed 4 bases at V and 4 bases at J, leaving 5 bases unmatched. The CDR3 coding sequence is TGTGCCAGCAGCCGGCAGGGGGCTTTCTATGGCTACACCTTC. It is translated as CASSRQGAFYGYTF. Filled out from reference TRBV3-1 and TRBJ1-2, the complete variable domain reads DTAVSQTPKYLVTQMGNDKSIKCEQNLGHDTMYWYKQDSKKFLKIMFSYNNKELIINETVPNRFSPKSPDKAHLNLHINSLELGDSAVYFCASSRQGAFYGYTFGSGTRLTVV.

The chain is built from TRBV30 and TRBJ2-1; 11 nucleotides agree with TRBD2. V lost 7 bases, J lost 4 bases, and 9 bases stayed unmatched. Germline-derived CDR1 and CDR2 are GTSNPN and SVGIG (reference sequence). The CDR3 has 15 amino acids. CDR3 sequence reads: CASSLLAGEYNEQFF. DNA for the CDR3: TGTGCCTCCTCTTTACTAGCGGGAGAGTACAATGAGCAGTTCTTC.

The chain recombines TRBV5-1 with TRBJ2-7; 9 bases map to TRBD1. Trimming removed 3 bases from V and 6 bases from J; junction bases left unmatched: 7. This CDR3 has 14 residues. Germline lookup yields CDR1 SGHRS and CDR2 YFSETQ. CDR3 in amino acids: CASSWGQGQSEQYF. CDR3 bases: TGCGCCAGCAGCTGGGGACAGGGTCAATCCGAGCAGTACTTC.

The chain uses TRBV2 and TRBJ2-7; D is unclear. Germline CDR1 is SNHLY and CDR2 is FYNNEI. This CDR3 has 15 amino acids. The V end was cut by 8 bases, the J end by 0 bases, with 17 bases between. DNA of the CDR3: TGTGCCAGCTCCTCCGGCCAGGCACACTCCTACGAGCAGTACTTC. As protein: CASSSGQAHSYEQYF.

This chain joins TRBV12-3 or TRBV12-4 and TRBJ1-2; 7 positions match TRBD1. The V gene end was trimmed by 4 bases and the J gene end by 3 bases; junction bases not matched to a gene: 5. This CDR3 has 14 amino acids. CDR3 DNA: TGTGCCAGCAGTTCCCAGGGGGGGTACTATGGCTACACCTTC. Translating gives CASSSQGGYYGYTF.

The chain is built from TRBV19 and TRBJ1-2; D not resolved. This CDR3 is 14 amino acids long. CDR1 is LNHDA, CDR2 SQIVND, per germline (reference sequence). The V end was cut by 1 base, the J end by 0 bases, with 6 bases between. The CDR3 DNA is TGTGCCAGTAGTATAGGGAAGACTAACTATGGCTACACCTTC. Translated, it gives CASSIGKTNYGYTF.

On this clonotype: One end of the junction varies from germline; a read error may be responsible. The rearrangement links TRBV12-3 or TRBV12-4 to TRBJ2-7; 9 bases agree with TRBD2. The CDR3 is 15 amino acids. The CDR3 spells CASRVSGSAGTSPDF. CDR3 DNA sequence: TGTGCCAGCAGGGTTAGCGGGAGCGCCGGTACATCCCCAGATTTC.

This rearrangement joins TRBV14 to TRBJ1-2, with 10 bases matching TRBD1. The CDR3 totals 14 residues. Germline trimming cut 4 bases from V and 4 bases from J; bases unmatched to any gene: 3. CDR1 and CDR2 from the germline V gene are SGHDN and FVKESK. The CDR3 coding sequence is TGTGCCAGCAGCCCGACAGGGGGCGGCTATGGCTACACCTTC. Translation: CASSPTGGGYGYTF.

The chain carries TRBV10-3 and TRBJ2-4, with 10 bases fitting TRBD1. CDR3 length equals 16 residues. Germline-derived CDR1 and CDR2 are ENHRY and SYGVKD. Trimming took 10 bases from V and 7 from J; bases not matched to a gene: 16. The CDR3 DNA sequence: TGTGCCACCCAGGGGAAGACAGGGGGCGATTGGAACATTCAGTACTTC. Protein product: CATQGKTGGDWNIQYF.

The CDR3 reads CASSLPGRGHGYTF. In nucleotides, the CDR3 is TGCGCCAGCAGCCTCCCAGGGAGGGGGCATGGCTACACCTTC. The chain recombines TRBV23-1 with TRBJ1-2; 7 nucleotides match TRBD1. TRBV23-1 is an open reading frame whose function is uncertain. The ends lost 6 bases at V and 6 bases at J; junction bases unmatched: 10. The CDR3 has 14 residues.

The chain couples TRBV23-1 to TRBJ1-2; D remains ambiguous. TRBV23-1 is classed as an ORF, of uncertain function. This CDR3 has 14 amino acids. Trimming removed 2 bases from V and 5 bases from J, with 12 bases in between. The CDR3 DNA sequence: TGCGCCAGCAGTCAAGAATGGAGCTTTTATGGCTACACCTTC. Its translation is CASSQEWSFYGYTF.

This chain joins TRBV5-1 and TRBJ2-1; 11 nucleotides agree with TRBD2. The V and J ends lost 4 bases and 7 bases, in that order; junction bases with no gene match: 10. The CDR3 loop spans 16 amino acids. CDR1 and CDR2 from the germline V gene are SGHRS and YFSETQ. The CDR3 loop is CASSNPTSGVLNEQFF. The DNA of the CDR3 is TGCGCCAGCAGCAACCCGACTAGCGGGGTCCTGAATGAGCAGTTCTTC.

The rearrangement links TRBV7-9 to TRBJ2-7; 9 nucleotides match TRBD2. The CDR3 loop spans 16 amino acids. CDR1 SEHNR and CDR2 FQNEAQ come from the germline V gene (reference sequence). The ends lost 3 bases at V and 3 bases at J; junction bases unmatched: 9. CDR3 region: CASSFVGSGRHYEQYF. CDR3 nucleotide sequence: TGTGCCAGCAGCTTTGTCGGCAGCGGGAGGCACTACGAGCAGTACTTC.

This chain joins TRBV15 and TRBJ2-5; possibly TRBD2 for D (5 bases). The CDR3 has 17 amino acids. The V end lost 2 bases, the J end lost 5 bases, and 21 bases lay between the germline ends. Germline CDR1 reads LNHNV; CDR2 reads YYDKDF (reference sequence). The CDR3 here is CATSRPEFRRRMETQYF. The DNA of the CDR3 is TGTGCCACCAGCAGACCCGAGTTCCGGCGGAGGATGGAGACCCAGTACTTC.

This clonotype was observed once. The V call is TRBV6-4, the J call TRBJ2-3, with D perhaps TRBD2 (5 bases). This CDR3 comprises 15 residues. Trimming removed 4 bases at V and 2 bases at J, with 13 bases between. Germline CDR1 and CDR2: MRHNA and SNTAGT. CDR3 sequence (DNA): TGTGCCAGCAGTGGGAGCCACGGGAACACAGATACGCAGTATTTT. Amino acids: CASSGSHGNTDTQYF.

The V call is TRBV5-1, the J call TRBJ2-7, with D maybe TRBD2 (5 bases). Per the germline V gene, CDR1 is SGHRS and CDR2 is YFSETQ. The V end lost 4 bases, the J end lost 1 base, and 9 bases lay between the germline ends. The CDR3 is 13 amino acids. The CDR3 bases are TGCGCCAGCAGCACACCGGGGTCCTACGAGCAGTACTTC. This sequence encodes CASSTPGSYEQYF.

The chain links TRBV7-9 to TRBJ2-2; 9 nucleotides match TRBD2. Per the germline V gene, CDR1 is SEHNR and CDR2 is FQNEAQ (reference sequence). This CDR3 comprises 16 residues. V gave up 5 bases and J gave up 4 bases; unmatched junction bases: 8. The CDR3 spells CASSPRSGSATGELFF. CDR3 nucleotide sequence: TGTGCCAGCAGCCCACGTAGCGGGAGCGCCACCGGGGAGCTGTTTTTT.

A remark on this clonotype: One junction end disagrees with the germline gene, perhaps due to a read error. V is TRBV12-3 or TRBV12-4 and J is TRBJ2-5, with D hard to call. This CDR3 contains 13 residues. CDR3 DNA: TGTGCCAGCAGTCCCCTTGGCCGCGAGAGCCAGTACTTC. This translates into CASSPLGRESQYF.

The J gene is TRBJ2-7, the V gene TRBV6-5; 7 nucleotides line up with TRBD2. Trimming at V came to 2 bases and at J to 6 bases, leaving 10 bases not matched to a gene. This CDR3 has 15 amino acids. Per the germline V gene, CDR1 is MNHEY and CDR2 is SVGAGI. CDR3 DNA: TGTGCCAGCAGTTACGGGTGGGAGGGCCAAGGCGAGCAGTACTTC. This codes for CASSYGWEGQGEQYF.

The chain couples TRBV5-1 to TRBJ1-5, with D possibly matching TRBD1 (6 bases). V was shortened by 0 bases and J by 7 bases, with 14 bases between the two germline ends. The germline V gene encodes CDR1 SGHRS and CDR2 YFSETQ. The CDR3 runs to 15 residues. The CDR3 region has the DNA TGCGCCAGCAGCTTGGAAGTGGGGGCGGGCCAGCCCCAGCATTTT. This gives the protein CASSLEVGAGQPQHF.

This clonotype was counted a single time. The V and J genes are TRBV2 and TRBJ2-3; the D gene is possibly TRBD1 (5 bases). Trimming took off 5 bases at V and 5 bases at J, with 14 bases between the two ends. Germline V CDR1 and CDR2: SNHLY, FYNNEI. CDR3 length equals 14 residues. The CDR3 nucleotides are TGTGCCAGCAGTAGGGGTCCAGATCGAGATACGCAGTATTTT. It translates to CASSRGPDRDTQYF. Full variable domain (rest looked up from reference TRBV2 and TRBJ2-3): EPEVTQTPSHQVTQMGQEVILRCVPISNHLYFYWYRQILGQKVEFLVSFYNNEISEKSEIFDDQFSVERPDGSNFTLKIRSTKLEDSAMYFCASSRGPDRDTQYFGPGTRLTVL.

The chain has TRBV29-1 and TRBJ2-1, with unresolved D. CDR1 and CDR2 from the germline V gene are SQVTM and ANQGSEA. The CDR3 covers 14 residues. V was clipped by 6 bases and J by 1 base, with 13 bases between them. The CDR3 protein is CSVEPSKSYNEQFF. As DNA, the CDR3 is TGCAGCGTCGAACCAAGCAAATCCTACAATGAGCAGTTCTTC.

This clonotype came up once. This chain uses TRBV7-8 with TRBJ2-3, with D maybe TRBD2 (5 bases). The CDR3 loop spans 14 amino acids. Trimming pared 5 bases from V and 2 bases from J, leaving 11 bases between. Looked up from germline, CDR1 is SGHVS and CDR2 is FQNEAQ. The CDR3 bases are TGTGCCAGCAGCCGCGGGTCTCACACAGATACGCAGTATTTT. It translates to CASSRGSHTDTQYF.